This record looks at one T cell receptor (beta chain) sequence and its context. Its target is not known. The PCR had 60 Vbeta and 13 Jbeta primers. Here immunoSEQ multiplex PCR was the method, and the copy in TCRdb shows in-frame clones only, minus some. The table has about 130,000 clones, about 68% seen once. The sample is drawn from a study of cytomegalovirus exposure and HLA in healthy donors. Findings and caveats of the study: Accounts indicate the classifier identified cytomegalovirus status with strong specificity and sensitivity. In a later analysis, TCR beta V- and J-gene trimming was associated with a missense DCLRE1C variant. What a later analysis reportedly showed was that an Asian-associated ancestry cluster had fewer N-insertions than the roughly 670-donor mean.

CDR3 length: 16 residues. Germline values: CDR1 MGHRA, CDR2 YSYEKL. J lost 2 bases, V lost 0 bases, and 3 bases had no gene match. The V call is TRBV4-1, the J call TRBJ2-2, with 7 bases identical to TRBD1. Sequenced sample: PBMCs. The origin of this receptor is a human donor in good health. The CDR3 is CASSQDGQANTGELFF. The CDR3 nucleotides read TGCGCCAGCAGCCAAGACGGACAGGCAAACACCGGGGAGCTGTTTTTT.